Below, 21 T cell receptor beta chains from the same sample are listed, as sequenced in a study of shared clonotypes between healthy human individuals. The data were produced by immunoSEQ multiplex PCR, yet TCRdb's version contains in-frame clones alone and is incomplete. The repertoire has roughly 2,000,000 clones, about 93% of them found once; the top ten carry 1.5% to 2%. Naive CD8 cells were CD45RO-negative, positively selected for CCR7, excluding terminally differentiated effector memory CD45RA+ cells. Input material: naive CD8+ T cells from PBMCs. These receptors all stem from a man aged 18-30 years in good health. Some clones in this sample may be carry-over from other donors' samples.

The chain couples TRBV7-7 to TRBJ2-1, with D uncertain. The CDR3 totals 15 residues. CDR1 is SSHAT and CDR2 is FNYEAQ in the germline V gene (reference sequence). Trimming cost V 2 bases and J 2 bases, with 10 bases left between them. The CDR3 loop is CASSLSVHPYNEQFF. CDR3 sequence (DNA): TGTGCCAGCAGCTTAAGCGTGCATCCCTACAATGAGCAGTTCTTC.

The CDR3 region has the DNA TGTGCCACCAGCTTTAGAGAGAGCGGGGAGCTGTTTTTT. Translating it yields CATSFRESGELFF. This chain joins TRBV15 and TRBJ2-2; D gene uncertain. The CDR3 has 13 amino acids. Between the trimmed V and J ends, which lost 5 bases and 7 bases, there was a span of 11 bases. The germline V gene has CDR1 LNHNV and CDR2 YYDKDF (reference sequence).

The chain recombines TRBV5-1 with TRBJ2-1, with TRBD1 matching over 7 bases. The CDR3 covers 15 residues. J lost 6 bases, V lost 2 bases, and 8 bases had no gene match. Germline CDR1 SGHRS, CDR2 YFSETQ. As DNA, the CDR3 is TGCGCCAGCAGCTTTCGACAGGGAACGTCCAATGAGCAGTTCTTC. It yields the protein CASSFRQGTSNEQFF.

The CDR3 DNA reads as TGCAGCGTTAAGGAAAATATCCCCGGCGAGCAGTACTTC. It encodes CSVKENIPGEQYF. The chain has TRBV29-1 and TRBJ2-7; D unclear. The CDR3 contains 13 residues. Trimming took off 5 bases at V and 6 bases at J, with 17 bases between the two ends. CDR1 and CDR2 from the germline V gene are SQVTM and ANQGSEA.

J is TRBJ2-7 and V is TRBV14; 9 bases map to TRBD1. J lost 3 bases, V lost 2 bases, and 5 bases had no gene match. Germline values: CDR1 SGHDN, CDR2 FVKESK. CDR3 length: 15 residues. CDR3 sequence: CASSQMGQGIYEQYF. DNA for the CDR3: TGTGCCAGCAGCCAAATGGGACAGGGAATCTACGAGCAGTACTTC.

This sequence joins TRBV28 and TRBJ1-1; possibly TRBD1 for D (5 bases). CDR3 length equals 14 residues. Between the trimmed V and J ends, which lost 2 bases and 2 bases, there was a span of 9 bases. CDR1 is MDHEN and CDR2 is SYDVKM in the germline V gene. The CDR3 DNA reads TGTGCCAGCAGTTTAGGGGGAGATAACACTGAAGCTTTCTTT. Protein: CASSLGGDNTEAFF.

The chain has TRBV5-8 and TRBJ2-7; D unclear. Germline assignment: CDR1 SGHTS and CDR2 YDEGEE. The CDR3 has 13 amino acids. With 0 bases removed from V and 9 bases from J, the gap between germline ends came to 13 bases. CDR3 protein: CASSLGVQEVQYF. DNA for the CDR3: TGTGCCAGCAGCTTGGGGGTCCAAGAGGTGCAGTACTTC.

The chain recombines TRBV28 with TRBJ2-1, with 13 positions matching TRBD2. This CDR3 is built from 19 residues. Losses at the gene ends were 3 bases for V and 6 bases for J; bases not matched to a gene: 14. Germline V gene lookup returns CDR1 MDHEN and CDR2 SYDVKM. In DNA form, the CDR3 reads TGTGCCAGCAGTTTCACTAGCGGGAGGGCCTCGAATACGGTCAATGAGCAGTTCTTC. Translating gives CASSFTSGRASNTVNEQFF. Together with reference TRBV28 and TRBJ2-1, the CDR3 gives the full variable domain: DVKVTQSSRYLVKRTGEKVFLECVQDMDHENMFWYRQDPGLGLRLIYFSYDVKMKEKGDIPEGYSVSREKKERFSLILESASTNQTSMYLCASSFTSGRASNTVNEQFFGPGTRLTVL.

The genes are TRBV28 and TRBJ2-7; 10 bases agree with TRBD1. This CDR3 is built from 18 residues. V dropped 5 bases and J dropped 2; count of bases not matched to a gene: 15. Germline V gives CDR1 MDHEN, CDR2 SYDVKM. CDR3 sequence reads: CASSGPGTGAGIPYEQYF. CDR3 DNA sequence: TGTGCCAGCAGTGGTCCCGGGACAGGGGCCGGAATACCCTACGAGCAGTACTTC.

This chain joins TRBV28 and TRBJ1-4, with a possible D match to TRBD1 (5 bases). The CDR3 length is 14 residues. Germline V gene sequence: CDR1 MDHEN, CDR2 SYDVKM. The ends were cut back, 5 bases at V and 7 bases at J, with 14 bases in the middle. The CDR3 is CASSPRGGAEKLFF. The CDR3 DNA sequence: TGTGCCAGCAGTCCCCGGGGAGGGGCTGAAAAACTGTTTTTT. Complete variable domain (other parts from reference TRBV28 and TRBJ1-4): DVKVTQSSRYLVKRTGEKVFLECVQDMDHENMFWYRQDPGLGLRLIYFSYDVKMKEKGDIPEGYSVSREKKERFSLILESASTNQTSMYLCASSPRGGAEKLFFGSGTQLSVL.

Remarks on this clone: The same CDR3 arises from other DNA sequences in this sample as well. The chain carries TRBV27 and TRBJ2-7; D is possibly TRBD2 (5 bases). The germline V and J ends were trimmed by 5 bases and 2 bases, with 10 bases remaining between them. The germline V gene encodes CDR1 MNHEY and CDR2 SMNVEV (reference sequence). The CDR3 consists of 13 residues. The CDR3 loop is CASSHRGAYEQYF. The CDR3 DNA follows: TGTGCCAGCAGTCACCGGGGAGCCTACGAGCAGTACTTC.

The gene calls are TRBV7-9 and TRBJ1-1; TRBD1 aligns across 8 bases. Germline V gene sequence: CDR1 SEHNR, CDR2 FQNEAQ (reference sequence). V dropped 3 bases and J dropped 0; count of bases not matched to a gene: 3. This CDR3 region has 15 residues. The CDR3 spells CASSLRDRLNTEAFF. In nucleotides, the CDR3 is TGTGCCAGCAGCTTGAGGGACAGGTTGAACACTGAAGCTTTCTTT.

V is TRBV5-6 and J is TRBJ2-1; 7 bases are shared with TRBD2. The V gene end was trimmed by 5 bases and the J gene end by 2 bases; junction bases not matched to a gene: 4. The germline V gene has CDR1 SGHDT and CDR2 YYEEEE. This CDR3 is 14 amino acids long. The CDR3 DNA follows: TGTGCCAGCAGTACTAGCGCCGCCTACAATGAGCAGTTCTTC. It translates to CASSTSAAYNEQFF.

The V call is TRBV27, the J call TRBJ1-4; 10 nucleotides agree with TRBD1. The length of the CDR3 is 13 residues. Germline CDR1 reads MNHEY; CDR2 reads SMNVEV (reference sequence). Trimming cost V 8 bases and J 6 bases; bases outside gene matches: 3. The DNA for the CDR3 is TGTGCCAGCTGGACAGGGGGAGATGAAAAACTGTTTTTT. Residues: CASWTGGDEKLFF.

This chain links TRBV14 with TRBJ1-4; D may be TRBD1 (5 bases). The CDR3 totals 14 residues. Between the trimmed V and J ends, which lost 4 bases and 5 bases, there was a span of 11 bases. CDR1 SGHDN and CDR2 FVKESK come from the germline V gene. The CDR3 reads CASSPGTENEKLFF. CDR3 coding DNA: TGTGCCAGCAGCCCCGGGACGGAAAATGAAAAACTGTTTTTT.

V gene TRBV4-3 combines with J gene TRBJ1-2; D might be TRBD1 (6 bases). The CDR3 contains 14 residues. CDR1 and CDR2 from the germline V gene are LGHNA and YSLEER. V shed 0 bases and J shed 4 bases, with 9 bases lying between them. CDR3 in DNA: TGCGCCAGCAGCCAAGAACACAGGGTCTATGGCTACACCTTC. Its protein product is CASSQEHRVYGYTF.

The chain couples TRBV9 to TRBJ2-2, with 9 positions matching TRBD2. The germline gives CDR1 SGDLS, CDR2 YYNGEE. Trimming cost V 4 bases and J 6 bases; bases outside gene matches: 25. The CDR3 length is 21 residues. The CDR3 here is CASSPRGPRLAGSRFAGELFF. DNA for the CDR3: TGTGCCAGCAGCCCCCGAGGACCAAGGCTAGCGGGATCGAGGTTCGCCGGGGAGCTGTTTTTT.

In the case of this clone: Distinct nucleotide sequences in the sample also encode this CDR3. The rearrangement links TRBV9 to TRBJ2-6; D uncertain. The germline V gene has CDR1 SGDLS and CDR2 YYNGEE. V dropped 0 bases and J dropped 1 base, with 8 bases sitting between them. CDR3 size: 16 residues. CDR3 nucleotides: TGTGCCAGCAGCGTAGGGCGTGGTTCTGGGGCCAACGTCCTGACTTTC. Protein product: CASSVGRGSGANVLTF.

The rearrangement links TRBV4-1 to TRBJ1-2, with D perhaps TRBD1 (5 bases). Trimming stripped 0 bases from V and 7 bases from J, with 9 bases between. CDR3 length: 13 residues. Germline CDR1 and CDR2: MGHRA and YSYEKL. Here the CDR3 reads CASSQDVGGGYTF. CDR3 DNA sequence: TGCGCCAGCAGCCAAGATGTGGGGGGTGGCTACACCTTC.

The chain uses TRBV27 and TRBJ2-7; D unresolved. The CDR3 contains 13 residues. Germline V gives CDR1 MNHEY, CDR2 SMNVEV (reference sequence). Deletions cut 6 bases from V and 3 bases from J, with 12 bases between. The CDR3 reads CASRPLRDYEQYF. CDR3 bases: TGTGCCAGCAGGCCCCTAAGGGACTACGAGCAGTACTTC.

Concerning this clone itself: Different DNA sequences within this sample yield the same CDR3. This sequence joins TRBV4-3 and TRBJ2-7; 7 bases match TRBD2. V was pared by 0 bases and J by 3 bases, with 2 bases of the junction left unmatched. The CDR3 runs to 14 residues. CDR1 LGHNA and CDR2 YSLEER come from the germline V gene. The CDR3 DNA reads TGCGCCAGCAGCCAAGACGGCGGGAGCTACGAGCAGTACTTC. It is translated as CASSQDGGSYEQYF.